This T cell receptor (beta chain) was recovered during a study of T cell repertoires in cytomegalovirus infection. Study as a whole: Alongside well-studied HLA-B-restricted CMV epitopes, recently identified HLA-C-restricted CMV epitopes were also used. Matching HLA type, along with CMV infection, was indicated by public TCR beta signatures. Study-level results: Totalled public TCR beta family frequency picked out people who carried CMV plus the relevant HLA. CMV-specific TCR beta clonotypes restricted by HLA-C dominated the ex vivo response.

This clonotype was found a few times. Its antigen is currently unknown. TCRdb re-called the reads with MiXCR, one entry per CDR3 protein. The sample contains nearly 700,000 distinct CDR3 sequences, around a third of which appear only once. V gave up 4 bases and J gave up 13 bases; unmatched junction bases: 7. This CDR3 contains 12 residues. CDR1 and CDR2 (germline): MNHNS, SASEGT. This receptor was identified in a human donor in good health (CMV status not recorded). Some clones in this sample may be carry-over from other donors' samples. V is TRBV6-1 and J is TRBJ2-3; 8 nucleotides align to TRBD2. This sample comprised cultured PBMCs, obtained from culture after CMV antigen stimulation. The CDR3 DNA follows: TGTGCCAGCAGTGGACGGGGGGGCCAGGAGTATTTT. Its translation is CASSGRGGQEYF.